The next 25 T cell receptor beta chains were all read from a single sample in a study of T cells in Graves' hyperthyroidism and ophthalmopathy (dated by TCRdb to the late 2010s). Receptor libraries were prepared by multiplex PCR. Instrument on record: Illumina HiSeq 2000. The TCR beta CDR3 regions were amplified from RNA transcripts. The first round of RT-PCR for the TCR CDR3 was performed with the HTBI primer set and the Qiagen OneStep RT-PCR kit. TCRdb redid the processing of the public reads, applying fastp at Q25 and MiXCR, and retained in-frame beta chains. Rows merge per CDR3 protein into single entries with the most common DNA and genes. Across this sample there are more than 300,000 distinct CDR3 sequences, with approximately 17% seen only once. The ten largest clones capture roughly a third of the sample. What was sequenced was blood. These receptors all stem from a woman between 25 and 40 years old with Graves' hyperthyroidism that later progressed to Graves' ophthalmopathy.

Ten or more counts support this clonotype. The chain employs TRBV3-1 and TRBJ2-7; D gene unclear. Per the germline V gene, CDR1 is LGHDT and CDR2 is YNNKEL (reference sequence). The CDR3 contains 14 residues. Trimming took 0 bases from V and 2 from J, leaving 8 bases between them. This CDR3 is CASSQEGSPYEQYF. CDR3 nucleotide sequence: TGTGCCAGCAGCCAAGAGGGCTCCCCCTACGAGCAGTACTTC.

This clonotype was counted a few times. The chain has TRBV7-6 and TRBJ2-1; 11 bases match TRBD2. Germline lookup yields CDR1 SGHVS and CDR2 FNYEAQ. Germline trimming cut 1 base from V and 0 bases from J; bases unmatched to any gene: 11. The CDR3 runs to 20 residues. The CDR3 DNA follows: TGTGCCAGCAGCTTAGAAGGGCGGCTAGCGGGGGGTCGCTCCTACAATGAGCAGTTCTTC. Amino acid sequence: CASSLEGRLAGGRSYNEQFF. Looking up the rest from reference TRBV7-6 and TRBJ2-1 gives the full variable domain: GAGVSQSPRYKVTKRGQDVALRCDPISGHVSLYWYRQALGQGPEFLTYFNYEAQQDKSGLPNDRFSAERPEGSISTLTIQRTEQRDSAMYRCASSLEGRLAGGRSYNEQFFGPGTRLTVL.

In this sample, this clonotype turned up many times. The rearrangement joins TRBV18 to TRBJ2-7; TRBD1 is a possible D gene (5 bases). The CDR3 runs to 13 residues. CDR1 and CDR2 (germline): KGHSH, LQKENI. V was shortened by 2 bases and J by 4 bases, with 9 bases between the two germline ends. The DNA for the CDR3 is TGTGCCAGCTCACCAGAAAGGGGATACGAGCAGTACTTC. Protein sequence: CASSPERGYEQYF.

This clonotype was recorded a few times. The rearrangement links TRBV19 to TRBJ1-3, with D uncertain. The CDR3 length is 14 residues. V shed 6 bases and J shed 0 bases, with 9 bases lying between them. In germline, CDR1 is LNHDA, CDR2 SQIVND (reference sequence). This CDR3 is CASSRQDSGNTIYF. CDR3 in DNA: TGTGCCAGTAGCCGCCAAGACTCTGGAAACACCATATATTTT. The whole variable domain, filled in from reference TRBV19 and TRBJ1-3, reads DGGITQSPKYLFRKEGQNVTLSCEQNLNHDAMYWYRQDPGQGLRLIYYSQIVNDFQKGDIAEGYSVSREKKESFPLTVTSAQKNPTAFYLCASSRQDSGNTIYFGEGSWLTVV.

Ten or more counts support this clonotype. The V gene is TRBV6-1, the J gene TRBJ2-7; 7 bases are shared with TRBD2. Germline V gene lookup returns CDR1 MNHNS and CDR2 SASEGT. The CDR3 is 15 residues long. Trimming took 1 base from V and 2 from J; bases not matched to a gene: 5. CDR3 in amino acids: CASSEGRGTPYEQYF. CDR3 nucleotides: TGTGCCAGCAGTGAAGGGCGGGGGACTCCCTACGAGCAGTACTTC.

This clonotype was seen many times. CDR3 DNA sequence: TGTGCCAGCACACCCTCTTTTGAAGACAAAAGCTCCTACAATGAGCAGTTCTTC. It specifies CASTPSFEDKSSYNEQFF. The chain links TRBV2 to TRBJ2-1; D gene unclear. The germline gives CDR1 SNHLY, CDR2 FYNNEI. The CDR3 extends over 18 amino acids. V shed 7 bases and J shed 0 bases, with 22 bases lying between them.

This clonotype showed up many times. The chain links TRBV19 to TRBJ2-3, with 14 bases identical to TRBD2. V was pared by 6 bases and J by 6 bases, with 2 bases of the junction left unmatched. CDR3 size: 14 residues. Germline CDR1 LNHDA, CDR2 SQIVND (reference sequence). CDR3 bases: TGTGCCAGTAGGGGACTAGCGGGAGCGGATACGCAGTATTTT. It translates to CASRGLAGADTQYF.

The genes are TRBV10-3 and TRBJ2-1; 8 positions match TRBD1. Germline V gene sequence: CDR1 ENHRY, CDR2 SYGVKD. The V segment lost 0 bases and the J segment 12 bases; nucleotides outside the gene matches: 10. The CDR3 totals 15 residues. The CDR3 loop is CAISESPGTGPMQFF. The CDR3 nucleotides read TGTGCCATCAGTGAGTCCCCCGGGACAGGCCCTATGCAGTTCTTC.

The J gene is TRBJ2-5, the V gene TRBV5-1; the D is unclear. The CDR3 is 12 residues long. Germline V gene data show CDR1 as SGHRS and CDR2 as YFSETQ. The germline V and J ends were trimmed by 4 bases and 5 bases, with 9 bases remaining between them. CDR3 nucleotides: TGCGCCAGCAGCCTCGGAACGGAGACCCAGTACTTC. Translated: CASSLGTETQYF. Filled out from reference TRBV5-1 and TRBJ2-5, the complete variable domain reads KAGVTQTPRYLIKTRGQQVTLSCSPISGHRSVSWYQQTPGQGLQFLFEYFSETQRNKGNFPGRFSGRQFSNSRSEMNVSTLELGDSALYLCASSLGTETQYFGPGTRLLVL.

This clonotype was counted many times. The J gene is TRBJ2-5, the V gene TRBV28; TRBD1 aligns across 8 bases. Germline CDR1 reads MDHEN; CDR2 reads SYDVKM. V dropped 7 bases and J dropped 5; count of bases not matched to a gene: 15. There are 16 residues in the CDR3. In DNA, the CDR3 is TGTGCCAGCACCCCCCGAGGATCAGGGGGCGGGGAGACCCAGTACTTC. Its translation: CASTPRGSGGGETQYF.

This clonotype was seen many times. The chain is built from TRBV27 and TRBJ1-4; D might be TRBD1 (6 bases). Deletions cut 6 bases from V and 4 bases from J, with 18 bases between. Germline V gives CDR1 MNHEY, CDR2 SMNVEV (reference sequence). The CDR3 runs 16 residues. The CDR3 DNA reads as TGTGCCAGCAGCGAGGGCAGGGGCCTGGGTAATGAAAAACTGTTTTTT. Protein product: CASSEGRGLGNEKLFF.

Ten or more counts support this clonotype. The rearrangement links TRBV28 to TRBJ2-7, with TRBD1 matching 7 bases. The germline V gene encodes CDR1 MDHEN and CDR2 SYDVKM. The trim removed 4 bases at V and 2 bases at J, leaving 14 bases unmatched. The CDR3 is 17 residues long. CDR3 nucleotides: TGTGCCAGCAGTTCTTCCGCCTCAGACAGGGCAACCTACGAGCAGTACTTC. This translates into CASSSSASDRATYEQYF. Combining the CDR3 with reference TRBV28 and TRBJ2-7 gives the whole variable domain DVKVTQSSRYLVKRTGEKVFLECVQDMDHENMFWYRQDPGLGLRLIYFSYDVKMKEKGDIPEGYSVSREKKERFSLILESASTNQTSMYLCASSSSASDRATYEQYFGPGTRLTVT.

In regard to this clonotype: Just one base apart from a much larger clone, this may be a read error. The rearrangement joins TRBV2 to TRBJ1-2; 9 bases align to TRBD1. CDR1 is SNHLY, CDR2 FYNNEI, per germline. V lost 11 bases, J lost 4 bases, and 8 bases stayed unmatched. CDR3 length: 13 residues. The CDR3, as DNA: TGTGCCGGCACCGAGACAGGGGGCTATGGCTACACCTTC. Amino acid sequence: CAGTETGGYGYTF.

This clonotype was seen ten or more times. CDR3 nucleotides: TGTGCCACAGGAATCTACAATGAGCAGTTCTTC. The encoded protein is CATGIYNEQFF. V usage is TRBV2 and J usage is TRBJ2-1; D is undetermined. Germline V CDR1 and CDR2: SNHLY, FYNNEI. The CDR3 consists of 11 residues. The V gene lost 10 bases and the J gene lost 3 bases, with 7 bases spanning the gap.

The chain is built from TRBV6-1 and TRBJ2-1; 7 bases fit TRBD1. CDR1 and CDR2 (germline): MNHNS, SASEGT. The CDR3 is 16 amino acids. V gave up 10 bases and J gave up 8 bases; unmatched junction bases: 20. The CDR3 region is CAKSETDRVFGHEQFF. The CDR3 DNA reads TGTGCCAAGAGTGAAACCGACAGGGTTTTTGGGCATGAGCAGTTCTTC.

This clonotype was recorded a few times. The J gene is TRBJ2-7, the V gene TRBV4-1; D is uncertain. CDR3 length: 16 amino acids. V was clipped by 0 bases and J by 3 bases, with 15 bases between them. Germline V gives CDR1 MGHRA, CDR2 YSYEKL. CDR3 amino acids: CASSQEQVDSVYEQYF. The CDR3 DNA sequence: TGCGCCAGCAGCCAAGAGCAAGTAGATTCAGTCTACGAGCAGTACTTC.

Only a few counts were recorded for this clonotype. The V call is TRBV4-1, the J call TRBJ1-1; D is unresolved. The germline V and J ends were trimmed by 3 bases and 6 bases, with 14 bases remaining between them. Germline V lookup: CDR1 MGHRA, CDR2 YSYEKL. The CDR3 consists of 14 residues. CDR3 residues: CASSHLGILPEAFF. CDR3 nucleotides: TGCGCCAGCAGCCACCTTGGTATCCTACCTGAAGCTTTCTTT.

As to this clonotype: A much larger clone is a single base away; this may be a read error. The chain has TRBV28 and TRBJ2-3, with D perhaps given as TRBD1 or TRBD2 (5 bases each). V was trimmed by 3 bases and J by 3 bases, leaving 16 bases between them. The CDR3 covers 16 residues. Germline V gives CDR1 MDHEN, CDR2 SYDVKM. CDR3 protein: CASSLTVTTRTDTQYF. The CDR3 bases are TGTGCCAGCAGTTTGACAGTCACCACTAGGACAGATACGCAGTATTTT.

Many counts were recorded for this clonotype. The V gene is TRBV5-6, the J gene TRBJ2-5, with TRBD1 identical over 8 bases. Germline lookup yields CDR1 SGHDT and CDR2 YYEEEE. Trimming cost V 4 bases and J 0 bases; bases outside gene matches: 8. The CDR3 is made up of 16 amino acids. The CDR3 region has the DNA TGTGCCAGCAGCAGCCGGGACAGGTCGTACCAAGAGACCCAGTACTTC. Encoded protein: CASSSRDRSYQETQYF.

This clonotype has just one count. The chain employs TRBV2 and TRBJ2-7, with a weak D call TRBD1 (6 bases). Per germline, CDR1 SNHLY and CDR2 FYNNEI. The CDR3 spans 13 residues. V shed 4 bases and J shed 1 base, with 8 bases lying between them. As DNA, the CDR3 is TGTGCCAGCAGTGGGACAGCTTCCTACGAGCAGTACGTC. Translated, it gives CASSGTASYEQYV.

This clonotype was recorded many times. This rearrangement joins TRBV9 to TRBJ2-1, with 7 bases lining up with TRBD2. Unmatched junction bases numbered 11, after V lost 4 bases and J lost 7 bases. The CDR3 sequence is 15 residues long. From germline, CDR1 is SGDLS and CDR2 YYNGEE. The DNA for the CDR3 is TGTGCCAGCAGCTCGGGGGGAGGGCCCTCGAATGAGCAGTTCTTC. It yields the protein CASSSGGGPSNEQFF.

This clonotype appeared many times. This rearrangement joins TRBV24-1 to TRBJ2-5; no firm D call. Trimming removed 6 bases at V and 1 base at J, with 14 bases between. The CDR3 spans 15 residues. Germline-derived CDR1 and CDR2 are KGHDR and SFDVKD. The CDR3 sequence is CATSSSKLPQETQYF. As DNA, the CDR3 is TGTGCCACCAGTAGTTCAAAGCTCCCCCAAGAGACCCAGTACTTC.

This clonotype was seen at least ten times. The chain has TRBV11-2 and TRBJ2-3; no clear D gene. Per germline, CDR1 SGHAT and CDR2 FQNNGV. The CDR3 loop spans 12 amino acids. Between the trimmed V and J ends, which lost 1 base and 1 base, there was a span of 0 bases. Here the CDR3 reads CASSLGTDTQYF. The DNA for the CDR3 is TGTGCCAGCAGCTTAGGCACAGATACGCAGTATTTT.

This clonotype was recorded many times. The chain links TRBV5-1 to TRBJ2-7, with a tentative D call TRBD2 (6 bases). CDR3 size: 14 residues. Germline V gene sequence: CDR1 SGHRS, CDR2 YFSETQ. Between the trimmed V and J ends, which lost 1 base and 4 bases, there was a span of 12 bases. This CDR3 reads CASSLRSAGYEQYF. The CDR3 DNA reads TGCGCCAGCAGCTTGAGATCTGCGGGGTACGAGCAGTACTTC.

This clonotype was seen ten or more times. The CDR3 bases are TGTGCCAGTAGTAGAACGCCGGGACAGGGGGACTACGAGCAGTACTTC. This gives the protein CASSRTPGQGDYEQYF. The chain joins TRBV19 to TRBJ2-7; 11 bases align to TRBD1. This CDR3 has 16 amino acids. With 4 bases clipped from V and 3 bases from J, the junction kept 8 bases outside the gene matches. From germline, CDR1 is LNHDA and CDR2 SQIVND (reference sequence).